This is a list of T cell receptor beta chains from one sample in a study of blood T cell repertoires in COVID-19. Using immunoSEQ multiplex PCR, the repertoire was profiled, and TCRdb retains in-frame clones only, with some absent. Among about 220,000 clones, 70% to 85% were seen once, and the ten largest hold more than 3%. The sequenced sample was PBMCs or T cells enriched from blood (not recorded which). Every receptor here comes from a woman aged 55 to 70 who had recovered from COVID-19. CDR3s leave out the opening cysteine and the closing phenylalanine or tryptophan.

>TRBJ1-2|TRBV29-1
SVRGDRGPPGYT
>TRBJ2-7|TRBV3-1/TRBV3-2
ASSPNLSTAPA
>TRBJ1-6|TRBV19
ASNRANSPLH
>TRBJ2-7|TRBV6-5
ASSYSTDYEQY
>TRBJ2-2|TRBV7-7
ASSLSGTSNTGELF
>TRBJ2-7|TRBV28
ASSLSSGSAYEQY
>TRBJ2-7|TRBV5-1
ASSPGSGGKSEQY
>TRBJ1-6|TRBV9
ASSVQGAFNSPLH
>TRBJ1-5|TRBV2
ASSPDRGRQPQH
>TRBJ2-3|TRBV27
ASTLAGNTDTQY
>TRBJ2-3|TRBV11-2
ASSFILSTGAGSDTQY
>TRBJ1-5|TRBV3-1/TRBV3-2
ASSQDLGASNQPQH
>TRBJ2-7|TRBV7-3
ASSPGGSYEQY
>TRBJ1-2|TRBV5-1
ASSLGQALSSEYGYT
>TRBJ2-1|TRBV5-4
ASSSNSGASYNEQF
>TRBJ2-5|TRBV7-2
ASSSGDATQETQY
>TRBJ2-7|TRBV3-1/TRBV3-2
ASSQDLGRLHEQY
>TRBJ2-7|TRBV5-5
ASSLTGTAYEQY
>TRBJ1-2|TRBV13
ASSLSDYGYT
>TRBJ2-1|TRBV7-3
ASSLTSNNEQF
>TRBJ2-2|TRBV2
ASSESGQGTGELF
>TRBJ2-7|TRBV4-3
ASSQDRGFTSYEQY
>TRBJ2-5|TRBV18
ASSGQGETQY
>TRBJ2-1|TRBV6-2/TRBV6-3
ASSYSGQGARDNEQF
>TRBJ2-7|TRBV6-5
ASSPHRGQDEQY
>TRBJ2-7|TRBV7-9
ASSIPTYEQY
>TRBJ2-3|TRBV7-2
ASSSSGTSGGTNQY
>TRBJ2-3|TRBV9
ASSGLTSVGTDTQY
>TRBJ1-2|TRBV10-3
AISEGEAGYGYT
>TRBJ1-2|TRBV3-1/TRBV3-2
ASSQERLYGYT
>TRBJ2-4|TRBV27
ASSLAGGPVQY
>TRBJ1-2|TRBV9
ASSVGSGGLGGYT